This passage covers 9 T cell receptor beta chains from one sample sequenced in a study of OX40 agonist ivuxolimab in advanced cancers. Produced via immunoSEQ multiplex PCR; TCRdb's table is partial and in-frame only. Here the sample spans approximately 37,000 clones, roughly 83% being singletons. The sample in question was CD4+ or CD8+ T cells sorted from blood, obtained in a trial of the OX40 agonist ivuxolimab. Receptor source: an adult with an advanced solid tumor such as melanoma, head and neck, liver or kidney cancer.

The V and J genes are TRBV6-4 and TRBJ2-3; TRBD2 agrees at 11 bases. The CDR3 covers 16 residues. Per germline, CDR1 MRHNA and CDR2 SNTAGT. V lost 3 bases, J lost 2 bases, and 4 bases stayed unmatched. CDR3 residues: CASSEASGGNTDTQYF. CDR3 bases: TGTGCCAGCAGTGAGGCTAGCGGGGGGAACACAGATACGCAGTATTTT.

This clone was recorded a few times. The CDR3, as DNA: TGTGCCAGCAGCTTAGTGGGGGCCGGAGAGACCCAGTACTTC. Translating it yields CASSLVGAGETQYF. V usage is TRBV7-2 and J usage is TRBJ2-5; a weak D match, TRBD1 (6 bases). CDR1 is SGHTA and CDR2 is FQGNSA in the germline V gene. Trimming removed 1 base at V and 4 bases at J, with 10 bases between. The CDR3 runs to 14 residues.

The genes are TRBV7-3 and TRBJ2-5; the D call may be TRBD1 or TRBD2 (5 bases each). Trimming left V 0 bases short and J 5 bases short, with 13 bases between. The germline gives CDR1 SGHTA, CDR2 FQGTGA. This CDR3 has 15 residues. The CDR3 loop reads CASSLTGRAGETQYF. CDR3 sequence (DNA): TGTGCCAGCAGCTTAACAGGCAGGGCGGGCGAGACCCAGTACTTC.

This clone was seen a single time. The rearrangement links TRBV7-2 to TRBJ2-7; 9 positions agree with TRBD1. Germline CDR1 reads SGHTA; CDR2 reads FQGNSA. Unmatched junction bases numbered 8, after V lost 1 base and J lost 4 bases. The CDR3 extends over 16 amino acids. The CDR3 here is CASSLDPSGQGYEQYF. CDR3 DNA sequence: TGTGCCAGCAGCTTAGATCCATCGGGACAGGGTTACGAGCAGTACTTC. The full variable domain, its missing parts supplied by reference TRBV7-2 and TRBJ2-7, is GAGVSQSPSNKVTEKGKDVELRCDPISGHTALYWYRQSLGQGLEFLIYFQGNSAPDKSGLPSDRFSAERTGGSVSTLTIQRTQQEDSAVYLCASSLDPSGQGYEQYFGPGTRLTVT.

There are many counts of this clone. The chain recombines TRBV5-4 with TRBJ2-7; D not certain. This CDR3 is 14 amino acids long. The V gene's germline CDR1 is SGHNT and CDR2 YYREEE (reference sequence). The germline V and J ends were trimmed by 7 bases and 5 bases, with 19 bases remaining between them. The CDR3 spells CASSLSPLGNEQYF. The CDR3, as DNA: TGTGCCAGCTCTCTGTCGCCCCTTGGGAACGAGCAGTACTTC.

Points on this clone: Compared with germline, one end of the junction differs, possibly owing to a read error. Different DNA sequences within this sample yield the same CDR3. The chain employs TRBV28 and TRBJ2-7, with D hard to call. This CDR3 contains 15 residues. Per germline, CDR1 MDHEN and CDR2 SYDVKM. CDR3 protein: CASSPGPRSSYEQYF. The CDR3 DNA sequence: TGCGCCAGCAGTCCTGGACCCCGGAGCTCCTACGAGCAGTACTTC. Complete variable domain (other parts from reference TRBV28 and TRBJ2-7): DVKVTQSSRYLVKRTGEKVFLECVQDMDHENMFWYRQDPGLGLRLIYFSYDVKMKEKGDIPEGYSVSREKKERFSLILESASTNQTSMYLCASSPGPRSSYEQYFGPGTRLTVT.

Points on this clone: It is unclear where the CDR3 begins or ends on the DNA, so no DNA is shown, and the CDR3 is as TCRdb lists it. The chain recombines TRBV27 with TRBJ2-2; the D segment call TRBD2 is taken from the table without a DNA check. The CDR3 sequence runs 14 residues, both termini included. Germline CDR1 is MNHEY and CDR2 is SMNVEV (reference sequence). The CDR3 spells CASSLGFGAGELFF.

CDR3 in DNA: TGCGCCAGCAGCCCCGGGACTAGCGGTGCCTTACCACAAGAGACCCAGTACTTC. Translation gives CASSPGTSGALPQETQYF. V usage is TRBV5-1 and J usage is TRBJ2-5, with 11 bases that match TRBD2. The length of the CDR3 is 18 residues. The V gene's germline CDR1 is SGHRS and CDR2 YFSETQ. V shed 4 bases and J 2 bases; nucleotides not matched to a gene: 13.

This clone was seen a handful of times. The CDR3 region has the DNA TGTGCCATTTCTAGGGACAGGGGAGGGAATCAGCCCCAGCATTTT. It specifies CAISRDRGGNQPQHF. The V gene is TRBV6-1, the J gene TRBJ1-5; 10 bases map to TRBD1. The CDR3 is 15 amino acids. Germline CDR1 and CDR2: MNHNS and SASEGT. The junction had 10 bases not matched to a gene; V was cut back by 10 bases and J by 4 bases.